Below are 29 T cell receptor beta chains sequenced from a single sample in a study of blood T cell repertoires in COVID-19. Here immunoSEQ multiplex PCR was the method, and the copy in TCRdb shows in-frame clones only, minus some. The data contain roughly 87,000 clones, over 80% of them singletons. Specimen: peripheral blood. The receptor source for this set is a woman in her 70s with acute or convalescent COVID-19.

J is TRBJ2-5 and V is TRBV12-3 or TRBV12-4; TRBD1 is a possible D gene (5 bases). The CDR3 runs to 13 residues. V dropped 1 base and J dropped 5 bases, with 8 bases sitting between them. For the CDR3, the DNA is TGTGCCAGCAGTTTAGAGGGGTCTGAGACCCAGTACTTC. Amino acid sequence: CASSLEGSETQYF.

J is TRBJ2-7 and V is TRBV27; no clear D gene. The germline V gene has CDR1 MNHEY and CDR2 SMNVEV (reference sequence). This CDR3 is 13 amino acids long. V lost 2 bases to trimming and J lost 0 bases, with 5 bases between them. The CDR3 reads CASSLRFSYEQYF. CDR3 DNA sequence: TGTGCCAGCAGTTTACGGTTCTCCTACGAGCAGTACTTC.

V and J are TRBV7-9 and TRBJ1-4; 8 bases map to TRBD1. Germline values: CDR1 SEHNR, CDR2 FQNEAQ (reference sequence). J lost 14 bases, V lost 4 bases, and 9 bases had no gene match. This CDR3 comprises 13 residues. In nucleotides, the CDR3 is TGTGCCAGCAGCTCCACGACAGGGGATAGGCTGTTTTTT. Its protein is CASSSTTGDRLFF.

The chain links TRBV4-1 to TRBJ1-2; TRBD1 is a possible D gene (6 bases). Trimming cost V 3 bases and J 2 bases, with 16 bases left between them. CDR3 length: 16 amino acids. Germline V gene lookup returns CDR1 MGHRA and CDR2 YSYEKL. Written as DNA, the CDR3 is TGCGCCAGCAGCCAGCTCTACCGGGACAAGAACTATGGCTACACCTTC. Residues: CASSQLYRDKNYGYTF.

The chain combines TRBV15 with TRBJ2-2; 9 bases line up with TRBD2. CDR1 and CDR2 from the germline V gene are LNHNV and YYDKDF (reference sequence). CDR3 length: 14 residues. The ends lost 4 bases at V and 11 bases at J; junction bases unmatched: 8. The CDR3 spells CATSIAGGPLELFF. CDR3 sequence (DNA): TGTGCCACCAGCATTGCGGGGGGGCCCCTTGAGCTGTTTTTT.

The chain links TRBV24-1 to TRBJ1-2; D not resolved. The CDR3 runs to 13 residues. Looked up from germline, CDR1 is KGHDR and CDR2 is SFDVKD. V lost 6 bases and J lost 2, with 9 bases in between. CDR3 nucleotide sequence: TGTGCCACCAGTAGAACCGAGAACTATGGCTACACCTTC. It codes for CATSRTENYGYTF.

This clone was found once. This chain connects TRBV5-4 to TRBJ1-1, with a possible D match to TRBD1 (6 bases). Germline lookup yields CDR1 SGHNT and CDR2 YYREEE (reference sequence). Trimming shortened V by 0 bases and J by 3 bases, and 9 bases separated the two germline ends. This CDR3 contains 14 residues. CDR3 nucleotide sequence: TGTGCCAGCAGCTTGGTGGCAGGGGACACTGAAGCTTTCTTT. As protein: CASSLVAGDTEAFF.

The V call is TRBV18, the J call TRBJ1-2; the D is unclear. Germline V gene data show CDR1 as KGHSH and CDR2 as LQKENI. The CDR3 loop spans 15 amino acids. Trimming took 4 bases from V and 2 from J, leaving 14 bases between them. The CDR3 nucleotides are TGTGCCAGCTCACTACAGCCCCGGGAAAACTATGGCTACACCTTC. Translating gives CASSLQPRENYGYTF.

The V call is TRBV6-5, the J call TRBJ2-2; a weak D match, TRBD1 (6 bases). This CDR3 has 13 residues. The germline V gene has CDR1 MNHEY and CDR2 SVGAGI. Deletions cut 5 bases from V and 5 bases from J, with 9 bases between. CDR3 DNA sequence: TGTGCCAGCAGTACACAGGGAACCGGGGAGCTGTTTTTT. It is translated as CASSTQGTGELFF.

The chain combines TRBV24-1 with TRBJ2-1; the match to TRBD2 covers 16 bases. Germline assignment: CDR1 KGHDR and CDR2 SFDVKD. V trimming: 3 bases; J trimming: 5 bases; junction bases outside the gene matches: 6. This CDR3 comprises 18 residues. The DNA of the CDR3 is TGTGCCACCAGTGATCCCGGGACTAGCGGGGGGGAGCACAATGAGCAGTTCTTC. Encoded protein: CATSDPGTSGGEHNEQFF.

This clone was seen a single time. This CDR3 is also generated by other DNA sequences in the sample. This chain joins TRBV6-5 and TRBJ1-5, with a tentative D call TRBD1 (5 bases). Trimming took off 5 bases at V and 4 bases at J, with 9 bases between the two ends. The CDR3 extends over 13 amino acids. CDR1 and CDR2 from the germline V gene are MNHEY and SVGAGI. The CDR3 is CASSLQGNQPQHF. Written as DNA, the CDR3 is TGTGCCAGCAGTCTTCAGGGTAATCAGCCCCAGCATTTT.

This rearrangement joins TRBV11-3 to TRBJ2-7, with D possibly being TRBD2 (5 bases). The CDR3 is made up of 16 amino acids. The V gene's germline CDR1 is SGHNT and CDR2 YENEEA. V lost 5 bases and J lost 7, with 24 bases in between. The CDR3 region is CASSPQVTFLSGEQYF. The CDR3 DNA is TGTGCCAGCAGCCCCCAGGTAACTTTTTTATCGGGGGAGCAGTACTTC.

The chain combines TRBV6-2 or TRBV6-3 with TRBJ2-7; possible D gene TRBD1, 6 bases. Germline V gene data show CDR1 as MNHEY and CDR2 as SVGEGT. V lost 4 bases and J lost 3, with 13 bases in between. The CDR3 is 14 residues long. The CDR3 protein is CASSWNRDIYEQYF. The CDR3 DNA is TGTGCCAGCAGTTGGAACCGGGACATCTACGAGCAGTACTTC.

The CDR3 region is CASFRGVQETQYF. The CDR3, as DNA: TGTGCCAGCTTCAGGGGGGTCCAAGAGACCCAGTACTTC. The V and J genes are TRBV18 and TRBJ2-5; maybe TRBD1 (7 bases). Germline V gene data show CDR1 as KGHSH and CDR2 as LQKENI. The V gene lost 7 bases and the J gene lost 1 base, with 10 bases spanning the gap. The CDR3 runs to 13 residues. Full variable domain (rest looked up from reference TRBV18 and TRBJ2-5): NAGVMQNPRHLVRRRGQEARLRCSPMKGHSHVYWYRQLPEEGLKFMVYLQKENIIDESGMPKERFSAEFPKEGPSILRIQQVVRGDSAAYFCASFRGVQETQYFGPGTRLLVL.

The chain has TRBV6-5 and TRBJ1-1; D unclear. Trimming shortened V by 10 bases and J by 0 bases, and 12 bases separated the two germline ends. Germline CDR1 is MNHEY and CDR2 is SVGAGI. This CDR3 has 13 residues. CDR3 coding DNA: TGTGCCACACGCGGCGGGGTGAACACTGAAGCTTTCTTT. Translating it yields CATRGGVNTEAFF.

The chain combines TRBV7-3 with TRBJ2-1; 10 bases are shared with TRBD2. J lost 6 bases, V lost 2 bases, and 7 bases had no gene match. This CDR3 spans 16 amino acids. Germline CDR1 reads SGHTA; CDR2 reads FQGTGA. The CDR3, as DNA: TGTGCCAGCAGCTTACTAGCGGGGGTGATTCGCAATGAGCAGTTCTTC. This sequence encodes CASSLLAGVIRNEQFF.

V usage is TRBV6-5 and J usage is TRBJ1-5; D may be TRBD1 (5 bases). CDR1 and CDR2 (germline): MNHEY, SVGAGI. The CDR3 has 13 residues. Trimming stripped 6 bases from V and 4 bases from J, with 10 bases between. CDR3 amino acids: CASSPDSNQPQHF. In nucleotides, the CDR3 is TGTGCCAGCAGCCCCGACAGTAATCAGCCCCAGCATTTT.

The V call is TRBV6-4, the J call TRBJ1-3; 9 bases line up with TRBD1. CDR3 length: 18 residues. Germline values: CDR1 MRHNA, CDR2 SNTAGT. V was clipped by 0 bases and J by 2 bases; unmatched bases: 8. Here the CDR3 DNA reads TGTGCCAGCAGTGACTCGTGTGGGGACAGGGTAACTGGAAACACCATATATTTT. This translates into CASSDSCGDRVTGNTIYF.

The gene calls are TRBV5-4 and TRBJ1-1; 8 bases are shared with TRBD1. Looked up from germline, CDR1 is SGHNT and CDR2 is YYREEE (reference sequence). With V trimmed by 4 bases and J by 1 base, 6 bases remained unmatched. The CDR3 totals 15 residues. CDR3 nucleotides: TGTGCCAGCAGCCTGCCGACAGGGGCGAACACTGAAGCTTTCTTT. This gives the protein CASSLPTGANTEAFF.

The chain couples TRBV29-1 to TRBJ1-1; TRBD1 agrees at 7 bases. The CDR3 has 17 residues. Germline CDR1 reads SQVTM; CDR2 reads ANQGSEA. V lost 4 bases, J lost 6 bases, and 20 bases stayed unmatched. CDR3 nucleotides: TGCAGCGTTGCCACTCCGAGGATTTACAGGGGTGGGGCTGAAGCTTTCTTT. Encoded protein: CSVATPRIYRGGAEAFF. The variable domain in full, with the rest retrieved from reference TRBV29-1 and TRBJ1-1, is SAVISQKPSRDICQRGTSLTIQCQVDSQVTMMFWYRQQPGQSLTLIATANQGSEATYESGFVIDKFPISRPNLTFSTLTVSNMSPEDSSIYLCSVATPRIYRGGAEAFFGQGTRLTVV.

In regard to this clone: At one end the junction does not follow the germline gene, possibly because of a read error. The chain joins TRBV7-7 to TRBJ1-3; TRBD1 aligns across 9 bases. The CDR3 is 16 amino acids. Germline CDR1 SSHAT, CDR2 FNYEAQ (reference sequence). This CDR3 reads CASSPIRTGAGNTIYF. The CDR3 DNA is TGTGCTAGCAGCCCTATCAGGACAGGGGCTGGAAACACCATATATTTT.

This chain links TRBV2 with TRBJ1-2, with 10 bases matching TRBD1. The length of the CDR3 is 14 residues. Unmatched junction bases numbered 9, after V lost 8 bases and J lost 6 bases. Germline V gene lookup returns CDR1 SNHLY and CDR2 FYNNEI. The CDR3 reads CASARDRGLDGYTF. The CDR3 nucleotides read TGTGCCAGCGCGCGGGACAGGGGATTAGATGGCTACACCTTC.

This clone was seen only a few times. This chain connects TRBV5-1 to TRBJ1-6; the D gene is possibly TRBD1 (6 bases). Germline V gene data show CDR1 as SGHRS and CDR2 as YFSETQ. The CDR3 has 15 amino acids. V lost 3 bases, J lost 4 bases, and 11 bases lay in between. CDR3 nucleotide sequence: TGCGCCAGCAGCTCCGGACAGAGATATAATTCACCCCTCCACTTT. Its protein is CASSSGQRYNSPLHF.

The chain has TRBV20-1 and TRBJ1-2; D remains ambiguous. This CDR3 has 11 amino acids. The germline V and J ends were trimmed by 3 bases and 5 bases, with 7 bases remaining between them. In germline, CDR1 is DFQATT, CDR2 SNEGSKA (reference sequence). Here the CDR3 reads CSASLRYGYTF. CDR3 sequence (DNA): TGCAGTGCTAGTCTTAGATATGGCTACACCTTC.

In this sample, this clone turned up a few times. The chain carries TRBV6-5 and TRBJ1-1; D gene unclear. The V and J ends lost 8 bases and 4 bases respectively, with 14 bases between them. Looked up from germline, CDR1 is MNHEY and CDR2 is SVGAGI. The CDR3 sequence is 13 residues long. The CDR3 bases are TGTGCCAGCTCGAGCGAGATTTTCACTGAAGCTTTCTTT. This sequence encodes CASSSEIFTEAFF.

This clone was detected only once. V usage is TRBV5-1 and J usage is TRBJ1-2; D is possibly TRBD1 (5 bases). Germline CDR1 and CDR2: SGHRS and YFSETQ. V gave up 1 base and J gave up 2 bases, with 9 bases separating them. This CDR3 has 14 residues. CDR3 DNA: TGCGCCAGCAGCTTGATGCAGGGAAACTATGGCTACACCTTC. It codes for CASSLMQGNYGYTF.

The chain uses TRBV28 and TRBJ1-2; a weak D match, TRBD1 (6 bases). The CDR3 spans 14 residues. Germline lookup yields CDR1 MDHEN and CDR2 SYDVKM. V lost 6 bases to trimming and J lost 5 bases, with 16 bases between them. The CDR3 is CASSLGGGRYGYTF. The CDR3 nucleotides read TGTGCCAGCAGCCTAGGCGGGGGGCGTTATGGCTACACCTTC.

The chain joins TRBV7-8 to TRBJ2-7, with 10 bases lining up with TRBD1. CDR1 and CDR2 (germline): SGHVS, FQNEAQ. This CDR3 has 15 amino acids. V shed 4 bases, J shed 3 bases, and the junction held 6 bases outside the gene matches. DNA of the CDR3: TGTGCCAGCAGCTCGGAGACAGGGGGCTTCTACGAGCAGTACTTC. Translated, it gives CASSSETGGFYEQYF. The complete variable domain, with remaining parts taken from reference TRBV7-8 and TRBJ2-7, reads GAGVSQSPRYKVAKRGQDVALRCDPISGHVSLFWYQQALGQGPEFLTYFQNEAQLDKSGLPSDRFFAERPEGSVSTLKIQRTQQEDSAVYLCASSSETGGFYEQYFGPGTRLTVT.

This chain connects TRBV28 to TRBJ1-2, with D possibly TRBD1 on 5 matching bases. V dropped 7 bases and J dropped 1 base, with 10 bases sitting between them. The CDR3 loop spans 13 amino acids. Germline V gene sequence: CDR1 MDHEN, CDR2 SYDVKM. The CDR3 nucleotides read TGTGCCAGCACCCTCGGGGGTAACTATGGCTACACCTTC. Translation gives CASTLGGNYGYTF.